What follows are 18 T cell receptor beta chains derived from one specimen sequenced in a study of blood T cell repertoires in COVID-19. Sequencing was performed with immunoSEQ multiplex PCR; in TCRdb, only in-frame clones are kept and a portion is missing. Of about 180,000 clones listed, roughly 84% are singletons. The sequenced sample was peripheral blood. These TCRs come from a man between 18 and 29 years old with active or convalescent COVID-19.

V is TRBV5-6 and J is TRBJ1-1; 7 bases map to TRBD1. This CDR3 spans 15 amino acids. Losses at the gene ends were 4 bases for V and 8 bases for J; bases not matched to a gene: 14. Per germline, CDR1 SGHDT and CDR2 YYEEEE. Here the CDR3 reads CASSPADRWGPEAFF. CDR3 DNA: TGTGCCAGCAGCCCTGCGGACAGGTGGGGCCCCGAAGCTTTCTTT. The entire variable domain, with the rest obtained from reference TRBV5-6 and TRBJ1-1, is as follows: DAGVTQSPTHLIKTRGQQVTLRCSPKSGHDTVSWYQQALGQGPQFIFQYYEEEERQRGNFPDRFSGHQFPNYSSELNVNALLLGDSALYLCASSPADRWGPEAFFGQGTRLTVV.

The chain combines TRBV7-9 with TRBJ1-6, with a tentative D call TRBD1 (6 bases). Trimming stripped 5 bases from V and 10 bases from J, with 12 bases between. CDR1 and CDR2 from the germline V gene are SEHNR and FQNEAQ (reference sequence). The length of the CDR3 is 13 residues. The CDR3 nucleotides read TGTGCCAGCAGCCCAGGGGAATGGTCACCCCTCCACTTT. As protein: CASSPGEWSPLHF.

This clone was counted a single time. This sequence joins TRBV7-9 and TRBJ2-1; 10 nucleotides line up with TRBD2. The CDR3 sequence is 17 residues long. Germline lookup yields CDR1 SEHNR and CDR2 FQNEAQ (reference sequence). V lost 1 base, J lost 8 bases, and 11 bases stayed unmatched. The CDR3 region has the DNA TGTGCCAGCAGCTTAGGGACGGGACTAGCGATCAACCATGAGCAGTTCTTC. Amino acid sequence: CASSLGTGLAINHEQFF.

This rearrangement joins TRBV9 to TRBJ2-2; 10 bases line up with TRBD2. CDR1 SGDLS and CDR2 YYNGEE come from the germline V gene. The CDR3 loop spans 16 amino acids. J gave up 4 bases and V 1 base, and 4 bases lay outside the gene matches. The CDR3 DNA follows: TGTGCCAGCAGCGTAAATAGCGGGAGGATCACCGGGGAGCTGTTTTTT. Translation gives CASSVNSGRITGELFF.

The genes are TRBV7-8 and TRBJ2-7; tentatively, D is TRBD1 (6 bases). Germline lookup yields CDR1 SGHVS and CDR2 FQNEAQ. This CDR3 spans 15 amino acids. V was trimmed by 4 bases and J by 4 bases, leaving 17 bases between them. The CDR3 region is CASSSQQGVGYEQYF. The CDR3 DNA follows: TGTGCCAGCAGCTCCCAACAGGGAGTAGGTTACGAGCAGTACTTC.

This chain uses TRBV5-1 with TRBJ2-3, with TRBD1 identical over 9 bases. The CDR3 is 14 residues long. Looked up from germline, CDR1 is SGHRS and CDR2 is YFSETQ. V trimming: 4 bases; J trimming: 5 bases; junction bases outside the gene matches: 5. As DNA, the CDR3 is TGCGCCAGCAGCCAGGGACAGGGAGGAGATACGCAGTATTTT. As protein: CASSQGQGGDTQYF.

The CDR3 reads CASSLDMTGANSPLHF. The CDR3 DNA reads as TGTGCCAGCAGCTTGGACATGACAGGGGCGAATTCACCCCTCCACTTT. This chain connects TRBV5-4 to TRBJ1-6, with TRBD1 identical over 8 bases. Germline CDR1 SGHNT, CDR2 YYREEE (reference sequence). V trimming: 0 bases; J trimming: 7 bases; junction bases outside the gene matches: 6. CDR3 length: 16 residues.

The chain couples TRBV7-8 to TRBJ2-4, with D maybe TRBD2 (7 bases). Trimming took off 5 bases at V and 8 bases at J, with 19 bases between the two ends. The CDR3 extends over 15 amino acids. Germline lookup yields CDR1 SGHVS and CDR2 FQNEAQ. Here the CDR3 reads CASSQRGGVRDIQYF. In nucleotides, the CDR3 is TGTGCCAGCAGCCAGAGGGGGGGCGTCAGGGACATTCAGTACTTC.

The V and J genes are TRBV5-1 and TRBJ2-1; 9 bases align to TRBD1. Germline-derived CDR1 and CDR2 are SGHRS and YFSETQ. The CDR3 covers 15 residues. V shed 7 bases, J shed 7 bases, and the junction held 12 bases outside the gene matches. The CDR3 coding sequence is TGCGCCAGCGGGGTACAGGGGGCCTCAAGAAATGAGCAGTTCTTC. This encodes CASGVQGASRNEQFF.

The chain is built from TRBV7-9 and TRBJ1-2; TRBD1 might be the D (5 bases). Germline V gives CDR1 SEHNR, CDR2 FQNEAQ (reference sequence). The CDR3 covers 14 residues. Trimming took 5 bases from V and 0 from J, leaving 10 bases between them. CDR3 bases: TGTGCCAGCAGCCCCGCGGGACCTAACTATGGCTACACCTTC. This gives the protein CASSPAGPNYGYTF.

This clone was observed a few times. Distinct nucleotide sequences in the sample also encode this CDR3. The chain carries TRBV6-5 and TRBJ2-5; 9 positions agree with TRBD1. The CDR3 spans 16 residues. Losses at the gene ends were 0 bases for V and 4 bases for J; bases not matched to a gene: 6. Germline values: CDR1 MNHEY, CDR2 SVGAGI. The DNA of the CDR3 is TGTGCCAGCAGTTACTCTGGACAGGGGATAGGAGAGACCCAGTACTTC. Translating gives CASSYSGQGIGETQYF.

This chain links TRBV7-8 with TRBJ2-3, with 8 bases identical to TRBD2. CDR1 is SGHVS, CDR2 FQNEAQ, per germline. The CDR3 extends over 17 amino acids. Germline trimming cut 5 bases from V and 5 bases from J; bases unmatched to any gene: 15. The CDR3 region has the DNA TGTGCCAGCAGCCAGCTCTTGCGGGGGGCCGTTGGAGATACGCAGTATTTT. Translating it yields CASSQLLRGAVGDTQYF.

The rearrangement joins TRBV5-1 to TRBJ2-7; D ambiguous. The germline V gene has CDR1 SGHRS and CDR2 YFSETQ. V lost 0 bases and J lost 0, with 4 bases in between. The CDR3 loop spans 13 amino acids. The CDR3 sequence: CASSLASSYEQYF. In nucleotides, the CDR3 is TGCGCCAGCAGCTTGGCCAGCTCCTACGAGCAGTACTTC.

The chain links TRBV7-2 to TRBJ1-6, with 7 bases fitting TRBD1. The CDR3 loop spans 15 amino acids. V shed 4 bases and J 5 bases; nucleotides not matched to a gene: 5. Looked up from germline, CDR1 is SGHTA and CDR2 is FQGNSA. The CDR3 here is CASSSRQGDNSPLHF. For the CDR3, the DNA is TGTGCCAGCAGCTCAAGACAGGGAGATAATTCACCCCTCCACTTT. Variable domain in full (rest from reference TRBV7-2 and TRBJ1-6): GAGVSQSPSNKVTEKGKDVELRCDPISGHTALYWYRQSLGQGLEFLIYFQGNSAPDKSGLPSDRFSAERTGGSVSTLTIQRTQQEDSAVYLCASSSRQGDNSPLHFGNGTRLTVT.

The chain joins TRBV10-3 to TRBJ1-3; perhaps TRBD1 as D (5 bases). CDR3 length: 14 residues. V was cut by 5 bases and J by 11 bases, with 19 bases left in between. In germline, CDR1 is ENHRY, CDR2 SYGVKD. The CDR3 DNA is TGTGCCATCAGTCCCGGGACGTCGGGGGAGGCCATATATTTT. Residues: CAISPGTSGEAIYF.

The CDR3 bases are TGTGCCAGCTCACCGGAAGGGACAGACTATCAGCCCCAGCATTTT. Its translation: CASSPEGTDYQPQHF. This chain uses TRBV18 with TRBJ1-5, with TRBD1 matching 7 bases. Germline assignment: CDR1 KGHSH and CDR2 LQKENI. Trimming removed 3 bases from V and 5 bases from J; junction bases left unmatched: 7. The CDR3 contains 15 residues.

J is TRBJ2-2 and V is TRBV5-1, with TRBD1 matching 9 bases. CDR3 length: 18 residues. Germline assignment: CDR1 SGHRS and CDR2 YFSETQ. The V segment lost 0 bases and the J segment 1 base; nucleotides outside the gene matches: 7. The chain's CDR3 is CASSLVPPGQGNTGELFF. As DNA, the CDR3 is TGCGCCAGCAGCTTGGTCCCCCCGGGACAGGGGAACACCGGGGAGCTGTTTTTT.

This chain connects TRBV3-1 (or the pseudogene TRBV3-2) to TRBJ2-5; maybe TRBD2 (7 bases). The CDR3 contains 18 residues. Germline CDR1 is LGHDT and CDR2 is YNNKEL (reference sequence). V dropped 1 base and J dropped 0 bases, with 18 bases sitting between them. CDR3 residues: CASSQVPGAGAHQETQYF. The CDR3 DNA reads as TGTGCCAGCAGCCAAGTTCCTGGGGCGGGGGCGCACCAAGAGACCCAGTACTTC.